The rows below give T cell receptor beta chains drawn from one sample of a study of T cell changes during pregnancy in multiple sclerosis. Data came from immunoSEQ multiplex PCR; TCRdb stores just in-frame clones and leaves some out. Of more than 80,000 clones detected, around 90% appear once; the ten largest clones hold around 3.4%. Sequencing used PBMCs, obtained in the first trimester of pregnancy. These receptors came from a female donor in good health, serving as a control in a pregnancy study. Some clones in this sample may be carry-over from other donors' samples. CDR3s include the opening cysteine and the closing phenylalanine or tryptophan. The order of the fields is CDR3 DNA, CDR3 protein, V gene, D gene, clone size, J gene. The D gene is left open where the match is weak. Clone sizes are given selectively: once, few, many, or a class where the clone is expanded.

TGTGCCAGCAGCTCGACAGGGGGAAATGGCTACACCTTC,CASSSTGGNGYTF,TRBV7-6,TRBD1,NA,TRBJ1-2
TGTGCCAGCAGCTTGGATTCGAGACAGTTCTACGAGCAGTACTTC,CASSLDSRQFYEQYF,TRBV5-6,NA,once,TRBJ2-7
TGTGCCAGCAGCCTGGCCCAGGGGGGCGAGCAGTACTTC,CASSLAQGGEQYF,TRBV5-5,NA,NA,TRBJ2-7
TGTGCCAGCAGCTTCCAACCCAGCGGGCGCCATGAGCAGTTCTTC,CASSFQPSGRHEQFF,TRBV7-3,NA,NA,TRBJ2-1
TGCAGCGTTGATGGCCGGACAGGCTCCTACGAGCAGTACTTC,CSVDGRTGSYEQYF,TRBV29-1,TRBD1,NA,TRBJ2-7
TGCGCCAGCAGTCCGGGACTAGCGGGGGGAACAGATACGCAGTATTTT,CASSPGLAGGTDTQYF,TRBV10-1,TRBD2,NA,TRBJ2-3
TGCAGCGTTGGGGCGGGAGATAACACAGATACGCAGTATTTT,CSVGAGDNTDTQYF,TRBV29-1,TRBD2,NA,TRBJ2-3
TGTGCCAGTATAAGAGGCGCCGGGGAAAAACTGTTTTTT,CASIRGAGEKLFF,TRBV19,NA,few,TRBJ1-4
TGCGCCAGCAGCTTGGATGGACAGTCGAATCAGCCCCAGCATTTT,CASSLDGQSNQPQHF,TRBV5-1,NA,NA,TRBJ1-5
TGTGCCAGCACGCTAATTGTCAAATCCTCCTATGGCTACACCTTC,CASTLIVKSSYGYTF,TRBV28,NA,NA,TRBJ1-2
TGCGCCAGCAGCCCAGGGGGAGCAGAGATGAACACTGAAGCTTTCTTT,CASSPGGAEMNTEAFF,TRBV5-1,TRBD1,NA,TRBJ1-1
TGTGCCAGCATTCACCTTGGACAGGGGTCTTCTGAAGCTTTCTTT,CASIHLGQGSSEAFF,TRBV6-1,TRBD1,NA,TRBJ1-1
TGCGCCAGCAGCTCTTCCCCGGGACAACCGAACACCGGGGAGCTGTTTTTT,CASSSSPGQPNTGELFF,TRBV5-1,NA,NA,TRBJ2-2
TGTGCCAGCAGCCTGGGACAGGGGGCGAACTACGAGCAGTACTTC,CASSLGQGANYEQYF,TRBV7-9,TRBD1,NA,TRBJ2-7
TGCGCCAGCAGCCAAGTGACAGGGAACACCGGGGAGCTGTTTTTT,CASSQVTGNTGELFF,TRBV4-1,NA,NA,TRBJ2-2
TGTGCTAGTGGTCTCTCGACAGGGGGCAAAGACGGGTACGAGCAGTACTTC,CASGLSTGGKDGYEQYF,TRBV12-5,TRBD1,NA,TRBJ2-7
TGTGCCAGCAGTTTGGTCGGGAGGAATCTTATTTCTGGGGCCAACGTCCTGACTTTC,CASSLVGRNLISGANVLTF,TRBV28,TRBD2,NA,TRBJ2-6
TGTGCCAGCAGTGACAGAGAACTAGGGGGTGGCGAGCAGTTCTTC,CASSDRELGGGEQFF,TRBV6-4,NA,NA,TRBJ2-1
TGCGCCAGCAGCTTGGATGGGGCCAGGGGGCTGTCTGGGACCCAGTACTTC,CASSLDGARGLSGTQYF,TRBV5-1,TRBD1,once,TRBJ2-5
TGTGCCAGCAGTCCTACCAGGACAGGGTCAGATACGCAGTATTTT,CASSPTRTGSDTQYF,TRBV2,TRBD1,NA,TRBJ2-3
TGCGCCAGCAGCTTGGGGCAGGGGTGGAACGAGCAGTACTTC,CASSLGQGWNEQYF,TRBV5-1,NA,NA,TRBJ2-7
TGTGCCAGCAGCTTAGGGGGCAGGGAGACCCAGTACTTC,CASSLGGRETQYF,TRBV7-9,NA,NA,TRBJ2-5
TGTGCCAGTAGCGGGAGGCTTAGGGACGAGCAGTACTTC,CASSGRLRDEQYF,TRBV2,TRBD2,NA,TRBJ2-7
TGTGCCAGCAGCTTAGGTGCGACAGGGGGAGAGACCCAGTACTTC,CASSLGATGGETQYF,TRBV11-2,TRBD1,NA,TRBJ2-5
TGTGCCAGCAGAACACCAGGCGGCTACACCTTC,CASRTPGGYTF,TRBV27,NA,NA,TRBJ1-2
TGTGCCAGCTCACAAGGGACAGGACCAACCTACGAGCAGTACTTC,CASSQGTGPTYEQYF,TRBV18,TRBD1,NA,TRBJ2-7
TGCAGCGTTGCTCAGGGCTACGAGCAGTACTTC,CSVAQGYEQYF,TRBV29-1,NA,NA,TRBJ2-7
TGTGCCAGTACCCCCGGTACTAGCGGGAGAGGGTTCAATGAGCAGTTCTTC,CASTPGTSGRGFNEQFF,TRBV19,TRBD2,NA,TRBJ2-1
TGTGCCAGCAGCCGGGGGGATGAGCAGTTCTTC,CASSRGDEQFF,TRBV11-3,TRBD2,NA,TRBJ2-1
TGTGCCAGCAGGTCTGGTTTCGGTGAGCAGTTCTTC,CASRSGFGEQFF,TRBV25-1,NA,NA,TRBJ2-1
TGTGCCAGCAGAGCCGGGACAGGCCACGAGCAGTACTTC,CASRAGTGHEQYF,TRBV7-9,TRBD1,NA,TRBJ2-7
TGTGCCAGCAGGGGACAGGGGGCGTCTGAGCAGTTCTTC,CASRGQGASEQFF,TRBV9,TRBD1,NA,TRBJ2-1
TGTGCCAGCAGCTCGACAGGGCTTCCTGGAAACACCATATATTTT,CASSSTGLPGNTIYF,TRBV5-5,TRBD1,NA,TRBJ1-3
TGTGCCAGCAGTGTATCGGGACAGGGGGTCGGTAATTCACCCCTCCACTTT,CASSVSGQGVGNSPLHF,TRBV28,TRBD1,NA,TRBJ1-6
TGTGCCACCAGTATGCGGGAGCCCACCGGGGAGCTGTTTTTT,CATSMREPTGELFF,TRBV15,TRBD2,once,TRBJ2-2
TGTGCCAGCAGCTTGAGCGAGGTCGATGCCGGATACGAGCAGTACTTC,CASSLSEVDAGYEQYF,TRBV7-8,NA,NA,TRBJ2-7
TGTGCCAGCAGCCCCAGACAGGGGGTGGGAGAGACCCAGTACTTC,CASSPRQGVGETQYF,TRBV11-2,TRBD1,NA,TRBJ2-5
TGTGCCAGCAGTTTATTGACAGCTGATCAGCCCCAGCATTTT,CASSLLTADQPQHF,TRBV27,NA,NA,TRBJ1-5
TGTGCCAGCAGTTACTTCCTCGGGACAGGGTACGAGCAGTACTTC,CASSYFLGTGYEQYF,TRBV6-5,TRBD1,NA,TRBJ2-7
TGTGCCAGCTCTGGGCCAGGGGACGAGCAGTACTTC,CASSGPGDEQYF,TRBV5-6,NA,NA,TRBJ2-7
TGTGCCAGCAGCTTAGTTGGGGGCGGTACCGGGGAGCTGTTTTTT,CASSLVGGGTGELFF,TRBV7-2,NA,NA,TRBJ2-2
TGCGCCAGCAGCCAAGACGGACTCAGCTCCTACAATGAGCAGTTCTTC,CASSQDGLSSYNEQFF,TRBV4-1,NA,NA,TRBJ2-1
TGTGCCAGCAGCGGGGGACAGGAGAACACTGAAGCTTTCTTT,CASSGGQENTEAFF,TRBV5-4,TRBD1,NA,TRBJ1-1
TGTGCCAGCTCACTGGCCAGACTTGATTACGAGCAGTACTTC,CASSLARLDYEQYF,TRBV18,NA,NA,TRBJ2-7
TGTGCCAGCAGTTTACAGGGTGGGCAGTATTTT,CASSLQGGQYF,TRBV28,NA,NA,TRBJ2-3
TGTGCCAGCAGTTTGAGGGGGCGAGGGGCCAACGTCCTGACTTTC,CASSLRGRGANVLTF,TRBV28,TRBD1,NA,TRBJ2-6
TGTGCCAGTAGCCGGAAGACTAGCGGGAGTCCCTACGAGCAGTACTTC,CASSRKTSGSPYEQYF,TRBV19,TRBD2,NA,TRBJ2-7
TGTGCCGGAGGGGTCCGGCCGACGAACACCGGGGAGCTGTTTTTT,CAGGVRPTNTGELFF,TRBV6-1,NA,NA,TRBJ2-2
TGTGCCAGCAGTGAAGCGGATGGACAGGGCTATCAGCCCCAGCATTTT,CASSEADGQGYQPQHF,TRBV6-1,TRBD1,NA,TRBJ1-5
TGTGCCAGCGGGACAGGGGTGGACGAGCAGTACTTC,CASGTGVDEQYF,TRBV6-1,TRBD1,once,TRBJ2-7
TGCGCCAGCAGGTTACAGGGGATGCCCACAGATACGCAGTATTTT,CASRLQGMPTDTQYF,TRBV5-1,TRBD1,NA,TRBJ2-3
TGTGCCAGCAGCTTAGACCTCGACAATCTTCTAATTGATGGCTACACCTTC,CASSLDLDNLLIDGYTF,TRBV11-2,NA,NA,TRBJ1-2
TGCGCCAGCAGCCAGCCCGGGAGGCTCTACGAGCAGTACTTC,CASSQPGRLYEQYF,TRBV4-1,TRBD2,NA,TRBJ2-7
TGTGCCAGCAGCTTTAGAGCGGGAGGTACGAACACCGGGGAGCTGTTTTTT,CASSFRAGGTNTGELFF,TRBV7-6,TRBD2,NA,TRBJ2-2
TGCGCCAGCAGTGAGTCGCTGGAGCCCGGGGAGCTGTTTTTT,CASSESLEPGELFF,TRBV10-1,NA,NA,TRBJ2-2
TGTGCCAGCAGCCAACAGGGGACGGGAAACACCATATATTTT,CASSQQGTGNTIYF,TRBV7-9,TRBD1,few,TRBJ1-3
TGTGCCAGCACCTCAGGTCAAGGTTACGAGCAGTACTTC,CASTSGQGYEQYF,TRBV7-9,NA,NA,TRBJ2-7